These 15 T cell receptor beta chains share one sample of origin, sequenced in a study of OX40 agonist ivuxolimab in advanced cancers. Assay: immunoSEQ multiplex PCR; the TCRdb copy retains only in-frame clones and omits some. The sample lists around 75,000 clones, roughly 80% occurring once. The material sequenced was CD4+ or CD8+ T cells sorted from blood, taken in a trial of the OX40 agonist ivuxolimab. These TCRs come from an adult with an advanced solid tumor such as melanoma, head and neck, liver or kidney cancer.

This chain connects TRBV19 to TRBJ2-2; TRBD2 agrees at 10 bases. The ends lost 3 bases at V and 6 bases at J; junction bases unmatched: 10. The CDR3 extends over 17 amino acids. Per germline, CDR1 LNHDA and CDR2 SQIVND (reference sequence). The CDR3 region has the DNA TGTGCCAGTAGTATGGGGCTAGCGGGGGTGAAATCCGGGGAGCTGTTTTTT. It translates to CASSMGLAGVKSGELFF.

The V gene is TRBV6-5, the J gene TRBJ2-7, with D tentatively TRBD1 or TRBD2 (6 bases each). The CDR3 totals 14 residues. The germline gives CDR1 MNHEY, CDR2 SVGAGI. V dropped 7 bases and J dropped 3 bases, with 16 bases sitting between them. CDR3 nucleotides: TGTGCCAGCAAACGGGGGCAGAGAAACTACGAGCAGTACTTC. Its translation is CASKRGQRNYEQYF.

The J gene is TRBJ1-6, the V gene TRBV2; 12 positions agree with TRBD1. The CDR3 sequence is 15 residues long. V dropped 0 bases and J dropped 10; count of bases not matched to a gene: 1. Per germline, CDR1 SNHLY and CDR2 FYNNEI. The CDR3 spells CASSEAGTGGSPLHF. CDR3 sequence (DNA): TGTGCCAGCAGTGAAGCGGGGACAGGGGGCTCACCCCTCCACTTT.

The chain uses TRBV5-4 and TRBJ2-3; 7 bases are a match to TRBD1. Per germline, CDR1 SGHNT and CDR2 YYREEE (reference sequence). The length of the CDR3 is 15 residues. The junction had 9 bases not matched to a gene; V was cut back by 4 bases and J by 4 bases. The CDR3 reads CASSNDRVVPDTQYF. CDR3 bases: TGTGCCAGCAGCAACGACAGGGTGGTACCAGATACGCAGTATTTT.

The chain is built from TRBV27 and TRBJ1-6, with 7 bases matching TRBD1. J lost 5 bases, V lost 3 bases, and 4 bases had no gene match. This CDR3 contains 15 residues. Germline lookup yields CDR1 MNHEY and CDR2 SMNVEV (reference sequence). Here the CDR3 reads CASSFRQGNNSPLHF. For the CDR3, the DNA is TGTGCCAGCAGTTTTAGACAGGGTAATAATTCACCCCTCCACTTT.

The chain carries TRBV18 and TRBJ2-1, with 8 bases lining up with TRBD2. The CDR3 loop spans 14 amino acids. The V segment lost 4 bases and the J segment 5 bases; nucleotides outside the gene matches: 4. In germline, CDR1 is KGHSH, CDR2 LQKENI. The CDR3 region has the DNA TGTGCCAGCTCACGCGCGGGGGGTGACAATGAGCAGTTCTTC. Residues: CASSRAGGDNEQFF.

The CDR3: CASSQVGRGGPDTQYF. CDR3 DNA sequence: TGCGCCAGCAGCCAAGTAGGGCGGGGGGGGCCGGATACGCAGTATTTT. The chain is built from TRBV4-1 and TRBJ2-3; TRBD2 matches at 9 bases. This CDR3 comprises 16 residues. V lost 1 base and J lost 6; bases outside the gene matches: 8. Germline V gene lookup returns CDR1 MGHRA and CDR2 YSYEKL.

This clone has just a few counts. This chain links TRBV5-1 with TRBJ2-2; 8 bases match TRBD1. Germline-derived CDR1 and CDR2 are SGHRS and YFSETQ. The junction had 5 bases not matched to a gene; V was cut back by 4 bases and J by 6 bases. The CDR3 length is 14 residues. The CDR3 region is CASSATQGAGELFF. The CDR3, as DNA: TGCGCCAGCAGCGCCACACAGGGGGCCGGGGAGCTGTTTTTT.

Only a few counts were recorded for this clone. This chain uses TRBV7-9 with TRBJ1-6, with 7 positions matching TRBD1. Trimming took 5 bases from V and 5 from J; bases not matched to a gene: 6. The CDR3 consists of 15 residues. Germline V lookup: CDR1 SEHNR, CDR2 FQNEAQ (reference sequence). The CDR3 DNA is TGTGCCAGCAGCCAAGGACAGGTTAATAATTCACCCCTCCACTTT. Translated: CASSQGQVNNSPLHF.

This clone occurred a few times. The V and J genes are TRBV27 and TRBJ2-5; 10 nucleotides align to TRBD2. The V gene's germline CDR1 is MNHEY and CDR2 SMNVEV (reference sequence). The CDR3 covers 16 residues. Unmatched junction bases numbered 4, after V lost 1 base and J lost 2 bases. The CDR3 loop is CASSLYGTSVQETQYF. For the CDR3, the DNA is TGTGCCAGCAGTTTATACGGGACTAGCGTACAAGAGACCCAGTACTTC.

The chain joins TRBV18 to TRBJ1-1; weak D call: TRBD1 (6 bases). Per germline, CDR1 KGHSH and CDR2 LQKENI. The CDR3 is made up of 16 amino acids. Trimming took off 3 bases at V and 1 base at J, with 15 bases between the two ends. CDR3 protein: CASSPGGGGTNTEAFF. The CDR3 region has the DNA TGTGCCAGCTCACCGGGAGGAGGGGGAACGAACACTGAAGCTTTCTTT.

This clone was recorded a few times. The chain links TRBV11-2 to TRBJ2-7, with 8 positions matching TRBD2. V gave up 1 base and J gave up 2 bases; unmatched junction bases: 4. Germline loops: CDR1 SGHAT, CDR2 FQNNGV. CDR3 length: 15 residues. For the CDR3, the DNA is TGTGCCAGCAGCTTAGCCGGGGGGGTAACCTACGAGCAGTACTTC. Protein product: CASSLAGGVTYEQYF.

The chain combines TRBV27 with TRBJ1-3; D is uncertain. The V and J ends lost 2 bases and 0 bases respectively, with 8 bases between them. The CDR3 spans 15 residues. Germline V gene sequence: CDR1 MNHEY, CDR2 SMNVEV (reference sequence). The CDR3 protein is CASSLNPSSGNTIYF. The CDR3 DNA is TGTGCCAGCAGTTTAAACCCAAGCTCTGGAAACACCATATATTTT.

The gene calls are TRBV5-1 and TRBJ1-1; D call uncertain. Per the germline V gene, CDR1 is SGHRS and CDR2 is YFSETQ. The ends were cut back, 0 bases at V and 1 base at J, with 7 bases in the middle. This CDR3 has 14 amino acids. Here the CDR3 reads CASSLGQTNTEAFF. CDR3 coding DNA: TGCGCCAGCAGCTTGGGGCAGACGAACACTGAAGCTTTCTTT.

V usage is TRBV7-7 and J usage is TRBJ2-7; 7 nucleotides match TRBD1. The CDR3 is 13 residues long. Germline trimming cut 5 bases from V and 3 bases from J; bases unmatched to any gene: 4. The germline CDR1 and CDR2 sequences are SSHAT and FNYEAQ (reference sequence). The CDR3 sequence: CASSPGQFYEQYF. The DNA for the CDR3 is TGTGCCAGCAGCCCGGGACAGTTCTACGAGCAGTACTTC.